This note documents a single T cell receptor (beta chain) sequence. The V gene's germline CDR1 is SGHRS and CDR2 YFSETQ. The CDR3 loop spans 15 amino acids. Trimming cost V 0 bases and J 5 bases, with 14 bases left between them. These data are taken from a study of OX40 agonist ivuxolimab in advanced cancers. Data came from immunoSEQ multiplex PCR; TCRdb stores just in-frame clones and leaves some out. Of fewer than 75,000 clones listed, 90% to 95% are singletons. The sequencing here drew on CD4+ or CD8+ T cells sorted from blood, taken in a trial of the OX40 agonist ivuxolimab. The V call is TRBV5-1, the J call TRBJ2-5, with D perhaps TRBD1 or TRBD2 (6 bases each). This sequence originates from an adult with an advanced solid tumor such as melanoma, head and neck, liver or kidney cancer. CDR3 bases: TGCGCCAGCAGCTTGGACGGGGGTAGGGGGGAGACCCAGTACTTC. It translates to CASSLDGGRGETQYF.